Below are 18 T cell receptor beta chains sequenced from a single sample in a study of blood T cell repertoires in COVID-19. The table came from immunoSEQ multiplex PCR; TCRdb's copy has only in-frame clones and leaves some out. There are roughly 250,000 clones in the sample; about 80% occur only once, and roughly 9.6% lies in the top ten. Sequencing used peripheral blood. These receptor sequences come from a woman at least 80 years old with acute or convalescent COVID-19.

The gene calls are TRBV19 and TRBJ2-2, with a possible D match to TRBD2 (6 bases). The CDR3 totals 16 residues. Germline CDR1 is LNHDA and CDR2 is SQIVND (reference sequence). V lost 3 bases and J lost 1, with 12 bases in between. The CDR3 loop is CASSMGRGKNTGELFF. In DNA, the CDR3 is TGTGCCAGTAGTATGGGGCGGGGAAAGAACACCGGGGAGCTGTTTTTT.

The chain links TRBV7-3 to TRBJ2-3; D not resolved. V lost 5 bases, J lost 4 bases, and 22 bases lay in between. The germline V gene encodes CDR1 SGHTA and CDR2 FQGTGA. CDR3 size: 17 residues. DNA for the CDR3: TGTGCCAGCAGCCCGAACCGCCTTTTCTACGAGTCAGATACGCAGTATTTT. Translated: CASSPNRLFYESDTQYF.

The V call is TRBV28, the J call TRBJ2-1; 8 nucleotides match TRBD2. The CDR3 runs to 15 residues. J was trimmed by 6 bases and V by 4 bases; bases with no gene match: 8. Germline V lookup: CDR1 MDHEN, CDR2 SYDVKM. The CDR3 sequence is CASSSLADRLNEQFF. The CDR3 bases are TGTGCCAGCAGTTCACTAGCGGATCGTCTCAATGAGCAGTTCTTC.

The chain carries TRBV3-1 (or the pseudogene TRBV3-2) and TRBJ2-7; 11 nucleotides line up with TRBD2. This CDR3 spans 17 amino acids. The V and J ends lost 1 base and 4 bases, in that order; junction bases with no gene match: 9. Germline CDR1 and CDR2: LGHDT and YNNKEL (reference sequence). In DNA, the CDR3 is TGTGCCAGCAGCCAAGTCGTCTCTAGCGGGGGGTCTTACGAGCAGTACTTC. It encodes CASSQVVSSGGSYEQYF.

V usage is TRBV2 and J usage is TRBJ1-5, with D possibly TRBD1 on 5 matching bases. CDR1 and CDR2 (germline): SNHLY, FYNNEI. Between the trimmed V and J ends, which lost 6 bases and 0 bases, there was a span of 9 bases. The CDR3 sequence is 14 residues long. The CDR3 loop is CASRVGLSNQPQHF. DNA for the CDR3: TGTGCCAGCAGGGTGGGGCTTAGCAATCAGCCCCAGCATTTT.

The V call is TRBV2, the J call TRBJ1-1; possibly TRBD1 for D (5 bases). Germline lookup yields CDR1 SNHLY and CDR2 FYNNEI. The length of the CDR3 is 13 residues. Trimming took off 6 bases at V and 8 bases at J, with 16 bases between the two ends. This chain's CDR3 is CASRYQGFSEAFF. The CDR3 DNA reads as TGTGCCAGCAGGTATCAGGGTTTTTCGGAAGCTTTCTTT. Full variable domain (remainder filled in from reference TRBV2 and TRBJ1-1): EPEVTQTPSHQVTQMGQEVILRCVPISNHLYFYWYRQILGQKVEFLVSFYNNEISEKSEIFDDQFSVERPDGSNFTLKIRSTKLEDSAMYFCASRYQGFSEAFFGQGTRLTVV.

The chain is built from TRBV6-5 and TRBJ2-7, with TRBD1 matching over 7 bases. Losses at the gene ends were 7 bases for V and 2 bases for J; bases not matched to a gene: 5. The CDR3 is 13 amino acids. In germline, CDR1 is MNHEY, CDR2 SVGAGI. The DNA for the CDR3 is TGTGCCAGCAACGGACAGGTCCCCTACGAGCAGTACTTC. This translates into CASNGQVPYEQYF.

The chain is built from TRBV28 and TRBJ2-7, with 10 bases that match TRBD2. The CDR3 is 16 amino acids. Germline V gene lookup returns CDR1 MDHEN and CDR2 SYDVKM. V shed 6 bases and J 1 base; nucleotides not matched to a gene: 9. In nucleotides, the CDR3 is TGTGCCAGCAGGGTCTCACTAGCGGGGCTGTCCTACGAGCAGTACTTC. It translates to CASRVSLAGLSYEQYF.

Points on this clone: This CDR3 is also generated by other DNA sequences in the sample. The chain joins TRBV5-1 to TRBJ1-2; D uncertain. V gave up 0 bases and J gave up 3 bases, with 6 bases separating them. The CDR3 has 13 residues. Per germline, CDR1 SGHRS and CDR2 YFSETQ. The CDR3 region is CASSLGGDYGYTF. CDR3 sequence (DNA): TGCGCCAGCAGCTTGGGGGGAGACTATGGCTACACCTTC.

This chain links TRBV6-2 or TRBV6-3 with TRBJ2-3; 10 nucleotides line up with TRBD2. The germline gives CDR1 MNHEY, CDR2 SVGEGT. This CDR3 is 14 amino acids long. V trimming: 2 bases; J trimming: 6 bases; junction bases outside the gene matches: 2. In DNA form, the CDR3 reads TGTGCCAGCAGTTACGCTAGCGGGGGTGATACGCAGTATTTT. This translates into CASSYASGGDTQYF.

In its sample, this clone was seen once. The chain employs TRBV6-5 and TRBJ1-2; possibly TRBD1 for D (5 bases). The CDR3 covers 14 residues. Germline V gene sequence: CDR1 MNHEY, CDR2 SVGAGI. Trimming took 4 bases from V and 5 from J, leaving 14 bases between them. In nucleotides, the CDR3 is TGTGCCAGCAGTTCCAATCAGGGACTGTATGGCTACACCTTC. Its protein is CASSSNQGLYGYTF.

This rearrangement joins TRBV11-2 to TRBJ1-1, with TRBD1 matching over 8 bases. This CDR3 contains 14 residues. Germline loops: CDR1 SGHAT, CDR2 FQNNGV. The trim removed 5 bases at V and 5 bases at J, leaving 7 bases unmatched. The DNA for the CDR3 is TGTGCCAGCAGCCCCCGGACAGGGACGACTGAAGCTTTCTTT. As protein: CASSPRTGTTEAFF. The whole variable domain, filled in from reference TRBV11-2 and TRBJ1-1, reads EAGVAQSPRYKIIEKRQSVAFWCNPISGHATLYWYQQILGQGPKLLIQFQNNGVVDDSQLPKDRFSAERLKGVDSTLKIQPAKLEDSAVYLCASSPRTGTTEAFFGQGTRLTVV.

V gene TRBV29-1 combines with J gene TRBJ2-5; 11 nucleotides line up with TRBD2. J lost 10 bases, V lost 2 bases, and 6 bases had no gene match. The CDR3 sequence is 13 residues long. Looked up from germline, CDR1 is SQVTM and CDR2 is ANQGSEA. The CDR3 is CSVEILAGGGQYF. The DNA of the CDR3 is TGCAGCGTTGAAATCCTAGCGGGGGGTGGCCAGTACTTC. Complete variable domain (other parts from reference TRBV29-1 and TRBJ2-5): SAVISQKPSRDICQRGTSLTIQCQVDSQVTMMFWYRQQPGQSLTLIATANQGSEATYESGFVIDKFPISRPNLTFSTLTVSNMSPEDSSIYLCSVEILAGGGQYFGPGTRLLVL.

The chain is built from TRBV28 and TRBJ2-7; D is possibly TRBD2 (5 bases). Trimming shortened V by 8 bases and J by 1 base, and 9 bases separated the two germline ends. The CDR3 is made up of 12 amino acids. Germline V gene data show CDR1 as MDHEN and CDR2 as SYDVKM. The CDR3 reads CASRGSSYEQYF. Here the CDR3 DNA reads TGTGCCAGCCGCGGGTCGTCCTACGAGCAGTACTTC.

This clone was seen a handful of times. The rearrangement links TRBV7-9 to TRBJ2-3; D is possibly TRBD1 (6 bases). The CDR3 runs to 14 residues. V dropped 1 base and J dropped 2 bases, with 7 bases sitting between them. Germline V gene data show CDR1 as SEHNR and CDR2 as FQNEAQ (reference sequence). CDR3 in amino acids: CASSLEGVTDTQYF. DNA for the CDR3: TGTGCCAGCAGCTTAGAGGGGGTCACAGATACGCAGTATTTT.

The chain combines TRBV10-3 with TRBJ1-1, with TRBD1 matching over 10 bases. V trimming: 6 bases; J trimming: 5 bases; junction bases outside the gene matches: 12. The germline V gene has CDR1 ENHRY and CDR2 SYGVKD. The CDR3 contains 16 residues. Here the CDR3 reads CAISNTRQGAGTEAFF. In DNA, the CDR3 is TGTGCCATCAGCAACACCCGACAGGGGGCTGGGACTGAAGCTTTCTTT.

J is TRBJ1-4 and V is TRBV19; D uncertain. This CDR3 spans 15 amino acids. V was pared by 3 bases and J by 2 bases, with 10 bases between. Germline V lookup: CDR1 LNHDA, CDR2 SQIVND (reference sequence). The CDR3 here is CASSINRPTNEKLFF. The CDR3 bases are TGTGCCAGTAGTATTAACAGACCTACTAATGAAAAACTGTTTTTT.

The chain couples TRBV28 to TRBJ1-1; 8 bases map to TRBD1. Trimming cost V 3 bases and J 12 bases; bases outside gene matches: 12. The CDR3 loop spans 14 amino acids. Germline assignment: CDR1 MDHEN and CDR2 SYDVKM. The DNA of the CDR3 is TGTGCCAGCAGTTTCCCTACGTACAGGGGGAGGACTTTCTTT. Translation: CASSFPTYRGRTFF.